The 29 T cell receptor beta chains listed next were all sequenced from one sample in a study of cytomegalovirus exposure and HLA in healthy donors. Only in-frame clones appear in the TCRdb table, and some are missing; sequencing was by immunoSEQ multiplex PCR. The table records hundreds of thousands of clones, roughly 84% of them present only once. Sequenced input: PBMCs. All receptors derive from a woman younger than 30 in good health and CMV-seropositive.

This chain joins TRBV5-1 and TRBJ2-1, with 7 bases that match TRBD1. The CDR3 spans 13 residues. The V gene end was trimmed by 0 bases and the J gene end by 9 bases; junction bases not matched to a gene: 3. Per germline, CDR1 SGHRS and CDR2 YFSETQ. CDR3 residues: CASSLEGGIEQFF. DNA of the CDR3: TGCGCCAGCAGCTTGGAAGGGGGCATTGAGCAGTTCTTC.

This chain joins TRBV4-1 and TRBJ1-5; D is uncertain. Germline V gives CDR1 MGHRA, CDR2 YSYEKL. The CDR3 totals 14 residues. V was trimmed by 5 bases and J by 6 bases, leaving 14 bases between them. As DNA, the CDR3 is TGCGCCAGCAGCTACGGGTGGGGAGGTCAGCCCCAGCATTTT. Translated: CASSYGWGGQPQHF.

The chain combines TRBV18 with TRBJ1-1, with TRBD1 matching over 10 bases. Unmatched junction bases numbered 5, after V lost 2 bases and J lost 5 bases. Germline CDR1 KGHSH, CDR2 LQKENI. CDR3 length: 15 amino acids. The CDR3 reads CASSPRTGGSTEAFF. Written as DNA, the CDR3 is TGTGCCAGCTCACCAAGGACAGGGGGGAGTACTGAAGCTTTCTTT.

This rearrangement joins TRBV27 to TRBJ1-4; D is ambiguous. V lost 6 bases and J 5 bases, leaving 7 bases between the germline ends. The germline CDR1 and CDR2 sequences are MNHEY and SMNVEV (reference sequence). The CDR3 spans 12 residues. As DNA, the CDR3 is TGTGCCAGCAGGGCATTAAATGAAAAACTGTTTTTT. Translating it yields CASRALNEKLFF.

The J gene is TRBJ2-7, the V gene TRBV27; 8 nucleotides agree with TRBD1. Germline CDR1 MNHEY, CDR2 SMNVEV (reference sequence). Trimming took 5 bases from V and 2 from J; bases not matched to a gene: 5. CDR3 length: 14 residues. As DNA, the CDR3 is TGTGCCAGCAGTCCGAGACAGGGGACCTACGAGCAGTACTTC. This codes for CASSPRQGTYEQYF.

The V call is TRBV29-1, the J call TRBJ1-2; 7 bases are a match to TRBD1. Germline values: CDR1 SQVTM, CDR2 ANQGSEA. V lost 6 bases, J lost 7 bases, and 14 bases stayed unmatched. The CDR3 consists of 14 residues. CDR3 loop: CSVDREGILSGYTF. Here the CDR3 DNA reads TGCAGCGTCGACAGGGAAGGGATTTTAAGTGGCTACACCTTC.

The chain combines TRBV30 with TRBJ1-2; D may be TRBD1 (5 bases). Germline CDR1 reads GTSNPN; CDR2 reads SVGIG (reference sequence). V dropped 0 bases and J dropped 12 bases, with 11 bases sitting between them. The CDR3 is made up of 11 amino acids. DNA of the CDR3: TGTGCCTGGAGTGTATCAGGGCCGCACACCTTC. Translated: CAWSVSGPHTF.

This chain connects TRBV6-1 to TRBJ2-7; a weak D match, TRBD2 (6 bases). The CDR3 length is 16 residues. Trimming took 0 bases from V and 4 from J, leaving 16 bases between them. From germline, CDR1 is MNHNS and CDR2 SASEGT. The CDR3 here is CASSEAEGPRWYEQYF. CDR3 DNA sequence: TGTGCCAGCAGTGAAGCGGAGGGACCGCGGTGGTACGAGCAGTACTTC.

This chain links TRBV28 with TRBJ2-7; TRBD1 agrees at 8 bases. CDR1 and CDR2 from the germline V gene are MDHEN and SYDVKM. The CDR3 covers 14 residues. After removal of 6 bases from V and 6 bases from J, the junction contained 10 bases not matched to a gene. The CDR3 DNA is TGTGCCAGCAGGATTTCCGGGACAGGAGGCGAGCAGTACTTC. Protein product: CASRISGTGGEQYF.

V and J are TRBV11-2 and TRBJ2-5, with unresolved D. Trimming took 3 bases from V and 4 from J, leaving 12 bases between them. In germline, CDR1 is SGHAT, CDR2 FQNNGV. The length of the CDR3 is 14 residues. Here the CDR3 reads CASSLGRLGETQYF. The CDR3 coding sequence is TGTGCCAGCAGCTTGGGCAGATTGGGAGAGACCCAGTACTTC.

J is TRBJ1-2 and V is TRBV28; the D gene is possibly TRBD1 (5 bases). From germline, CDR1 is MDHEN and CDR2 SYDVKM. This CDR3 spans 16 amino acids. V lost 4 bases, J lost 7 bases, and 22 bases lay in between. CDR3 loop: CASSSLKFGGGFGYTF. The DNA for the CDR3 is TGTGCCAGCAGTTCGCTCAAATTCGGGGGAGGTTTTGGCTACACCTTC.

This chain connects TRBV18 to TRBJ2-7; 9 bases are a match to TRBD1. In germline, CDR1 is KGHSH, CDR2 LQKENI. The V and J ends lost 0 bases and 4 bases, in that order; junction bases with no gene match: 4. The CDR3 is 15 residues long. The CDR3 protein is CASSPPDRGWYEQYF. The CDR3 DNA reads as TGTGCCAGCTCACCACCGGACAGGGGTTGGTACGAGCAGTACTTC.

This chain links TRBV27 with TRBJ1-1; D remains unclear. Trimming left V 3 bases short and J 4 bases short, with 12 bases between. The CDR3 length is 14 residues. Germline CDR1 and CDR2: MNHEY and SMNVEV (reference sequence). The CDR3 sequence: CASSFGSDTTEAFF. The CDR3 nucleotides are TGTGCCAGCAGTTTCGGGTCCGATACCACTGAAGCTTTCTTT.

The chain joins TRBV7-2 to TRBJ2-7; 11 nucleotides align to TRBD1. Germline V gene lookup returns CDR1 SGHTA and CDR2 FQGNSA. With V trimmed by 7 bases and J by 4 bases, 6 bases remained unmatched. The CDR3 sequence is 14 residues long. The chain's CDR3 is CASTAGTGGYEQYF. The CDR3 nucleotides are TGTGCCAGCACGGCCGGGACAGGGGGATACGAGCAGTACTTC. Variable domain in full (rest from reference TRBV7-2 and TRBJ2-7): GAGVSQSPSNKVTEKGKDVELRCDPISGHTALYWYRQSLGQGLEFLIYFQGNSAPDKSGLPSDRFSAERTGGSVSTLTIQRTQQEDSAVYLCASTAGTGGYEQYFGPGTRLTVT.

V is TRBV27 and J is TRBJ2-3; a possible D gene is TRBD1 (5 bases). The germline V gene has CDR1 MNHEY and CDR2 SMNVEV (reference sequence). V shed 3 bases and J shed 2 bases, with 15 bases lying between them. The CDR3 loop spans 16 amino acids. CDR3 sequence: CASSFYGAASTDTQYF. The CDR3 DNA sequence: TGTGCCAGCAGTTTTTATGGGGCAGCTTCCACAGATACGCAGTATTTT.

This clone occurred once. The chain carries TRBV7-3 and TRBJ2-7; 7 positions agree with TRBD2. The germline V gene encodes CDR1 SGHTA and CDR2 FQGTGA. V lost 3 bases to trimming and J lost 0 bases; unmatched junction nucleotides: 5. The CDR3 totals 15 residues. This CDR3 is CASSFGGGSSYEQYF. Here the CDR3 DNA reads TGTGCCAGCAGCTTCGGGGGAGGGAGCTCCTACGAGCAGTACTTC.

V is TRBV28 and J is TRBJ2-2; D gene unclear. There are 13 residues in the CDR3. Germline-derived CDR1 and CDR2 are MDHEN and SYDVKM. Trimming stripped 6 bases from V and 4 bases from J, with 9 bases between. The CDR3 bases are TGTGCCAGCAGACGAGACACCACCGGGGAGCTGTTTTTT. Translation: CASRRDTTGELFF.

CDR3 protein: CASSLLGTGMNPIPYEQYF. The CDR3 bases are TGTGCCAGCAGTTTATTGGGGACAGGCATGAACCCAATTCCCTACGAGCAGTACTTC. The chain links TRBV27 to TRBJ2-7, with 8 nucleotides matching TRBD1. The germline CDR1 and CDR2 sequences are MNHEY and SMNVEV (reference sequence). This CDR3 comprises 19 residues. V gave up 1 base and J gave up 2 bases; unmatched junction bases: 16.

V gene TRBV4-2 combines with J gene TRBJ1-5; the D is unclear. Per germline, CDR1 LGHNA and CDR2 YNFKEQ. This CDR3 comprises 15 residues. The V gene lost 4 bases and the J gene lost 1 base, with 11 bases spanning the gap. CDR3 in amino acids: CASSPDGLSNQPQHF. DNA for the CDR3: TGTGCCAGCAGCCCTGACGGACTCAGCAATCAGCCCCAGCATTTT.

The chain carries TRBV7-6 and TRBJ2-2; TRBD2 matches at 10 bases. Germline assignment: CDR1 SGHVS and CDR2 FNYEAQ. The CDR3 runs to 15 residues. Losses at the gene ends were 7 bases for V and 6 bases for J; bases not matched to a gene: 8. The CDR3 loop is CASNPLAGAPGELFF. The CDR3 DNA reads TGTGCCAGCAACCCCCTAGCGGGAGCCCCCGGGGAGCTGTTTTTT.

The J gene is TRBJ2-2, the V gene TRBV2; 13 positions agree with TRBD2. Germline CDR1 SNHLY, CDR2 FYNNEI. Trimming cost V 5 bases and J 5 bases; bases outside gene matches: 5. The CDR3 totals 16 residues. For the CDR3, the DNA is TGTGCCAGCAGTTACACTAGCGGGAGGGCAACCGGGGAGCTGTTTTTT. It is translated as CASSYTSGRATGELFF.

The chain employs TRBV2 and TRBJ1-2, with a tentative D call TRBD1 (5 bases). V dropped 8 bases and J dropped 2 bases, with 15 bases sitting between them. CDR1 SNHLY and CDR2 FYNNEI come from the germline V gene. This CDR3 has 14 amino acids. The CDR3 loop is CASSFRAQNYGYTF. CDR3 bases: TGTGCCAGCTCCTTCAGGGCCCAAAACTATGGCTACACCTTC.

For the CDR3, the DNA is TGTGCCAGCCTACAGGGCGAAGATACGCAGTATTTT. Amino acid sequence: CASLQGEDTQYF. The chain employs TRBV6-1 and TRBJ2-3, with a weak D call TRBD1 (6 bases). CDR3 length equals 12 residues. Germline V gene lookup returns CDR1 MNHNS and CDR2 SASEGT. Trimming stripped 8 bases from V and 5 bases from J, with 11 bases between.

The chain uses TRBV5-1 and TRBJ2-3; 7 bases are a match to TRBD2. This CDR3 is 15 amino acids long. The V segment lost 3 bases and the J segment 2 bases; nucleotides outside the gene matches: 6. The germline CDR1 and CDR2 sequences are SGHRS and YFSETQ. For the CDR3, the DNA is TGCGCCAGCAGCTCTGGACTAGGGTTCACAGATACGCAGTATTTT. Amino acids: CASSSGLGFTDTQYF.

The rearrangement uses TRBV4-1 and TRBJ2-7; 12 bases line up with TRBD2. J was trimmed by 4 bases and V by 3 bases; bases with no gene match: 4. Germline V CDR1 and CDR2: MGHRA, YSYEKL. This CDR3 has 15 amino acids. Written as DNA, the CDR3 is TGCGCCAGCAGCCACTACGGACTAGCGGGGTACGAGCAGTACTTC. Translation: CASSHYGLAGYEQYF.

This clone showed up just a few times. CDR3 loop: CASSLDAYNEQFF. As DNA, the CDR3 is TGCGCCAGCAGCTTGGACGCGTACAATGAGCAGTTCTTC. The V call is TRBV5-1, the J call TRBJ2-1; no clear D gene. Trimming pared 0 bases from V and 4 bases from J, leaving 5 bases between. The CDR3 is made up of 13 amino acids. The germline V gene has CDR1 SGHRS and CDR2 YFSETQ.

The chain recombines TRBV2 with TRBJ2-3; maybe TRBD1 (7 bases). CDR1 and CDR2 from the germline V gene are SNHLY and FYNNEI. This CDR3 has 15 amino acids. The germline V and J ends were trimmed by 7 bases and 0 bases, with 14 bases remaining between them. The CDR3 region is CASTEGGQSTDTQYF. CDR3 nucleotide sequence: TGTGCCAGCACCGAGGGGGGACAGAGCACAGATACGCAGTATTTT.

This chain connects TRBV18 to TRBJ2-7, with D hard to call. The CDR3 covers 13 residues. V was shortened by 3 bases and J by 6 bases, with 12 bases between the two germline ends. Germline CDR1 and CDR2: KGHSH and LQKENI. The CDR3 here is CASSPQEGIEQYF. Written as DNA, the CDR3 is TGTGCCAGCTCACCGCAGGAAGGAATCGAGCAGTACTTC. Looking up the rest from reference TRBV18 and TRBJ2-7 gives the full variable domain: NAGVMQNPRHLVRRRGQEARLRCSPMKGHSHVYWYRQLPEEGLKFMVYLQKENIIDESGMPKERFSAEFPKEGPSILRIQQVVRGDSAAYFCASSPQEGIEQYFGPGTRLTVT.

The chain is built from TRBV7-9 and TRBJ1-5, with TRBD1 identical over 8 bases. This CDR3 is 15 amino acids long. Trimming took 7 bases from V and 1 from J; bases not matched to a gene: 6. Germline CDR1 and CDR2: SEHNR and FQNEAQ (reference sequence). In DNA, the CDR3 is TGTGCCAGCACCAAGGACAGGGCAAGCAATCAGCCCCAGCATTTT. Protein sequence: CASTKDRASNQPQHF.